This T cell receptor (beta chain) was captured in a study of human T cells and chemical hapten exposure. General study findings and limits: Patch test score was positively correlated with the counts of PT1 expanded TCRs. It was expanded TCRs that formed significantly more large CDR3 similarity clusters than controls did.

Time point noted: pre-sensitization, week 0. The treatment is: therapeutic diphenylcyclopropenone sensitization with weekly scalp DPC. In TCRdb, the RACE reads were re-called with MiXCR into one record per CDR3 protein. The sample contains roughly 40,000 distinct CDR3 sequences, about 11% of which appear only once. There are many counts of this clonotype. As yet, its antigen is unknown. This clonotype was obtained from a man under 40 with alopecia areata. Some clones in this sample may be carry-over from other donors' samples. Sequences were derived from whole blood, sampled in connection with sensitization to the hapten diphenylcyclopropenone (DPC).

CDR3: CSASKRALRDNEQFF. CDR3 nucleotide sequence: TGCAGTGCTAGTAAGCGGGCCCTCCGGGACAATGAGCAGTTCTTC. The V gene is TRBV20-1, the J gene TRBJ2-1; tentatively, D is TRBD2 (6 bases). Germline loops: CDR1 DFQATT, CDR2 SNEGSKA (reference sequence). The length of the CDR3 is 15 residues. Trimming shortened V by 3 bases and J by 5 bases, and 17 bases separated the two germline ends.